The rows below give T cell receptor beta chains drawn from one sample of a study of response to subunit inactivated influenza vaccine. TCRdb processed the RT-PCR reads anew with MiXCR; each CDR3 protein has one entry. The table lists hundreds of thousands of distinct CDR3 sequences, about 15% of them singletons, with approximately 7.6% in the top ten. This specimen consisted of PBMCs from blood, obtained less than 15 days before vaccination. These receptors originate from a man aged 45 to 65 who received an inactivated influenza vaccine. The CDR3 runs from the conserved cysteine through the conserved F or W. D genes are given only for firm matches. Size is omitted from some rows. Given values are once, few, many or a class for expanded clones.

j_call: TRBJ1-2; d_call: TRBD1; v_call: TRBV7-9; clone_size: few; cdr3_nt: TGTGCCAGCATCAACGCCGGGACAGTCTATGGCTACACCTTC; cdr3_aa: CASINAGTVYGYTF
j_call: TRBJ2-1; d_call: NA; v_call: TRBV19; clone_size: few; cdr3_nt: TGTGCCAGTAGTAATGAGCAGTTCTTC; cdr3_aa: CASSNEQFF
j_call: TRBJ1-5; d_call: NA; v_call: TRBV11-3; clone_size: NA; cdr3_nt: TGTGCCAGGGGGTGCAGAAACCTTTGGGGGCCCCAGCATTTT; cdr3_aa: CARGCRNLWGPQHF
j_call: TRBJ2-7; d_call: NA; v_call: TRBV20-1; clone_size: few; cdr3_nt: TGCAGTGCTACAACAGGGACCCTCTACGAGCAGTACTTC; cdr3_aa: CSATTGTLYEQYF
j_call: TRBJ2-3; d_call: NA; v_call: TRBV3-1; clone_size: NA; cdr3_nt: TGTGCCAGCAGCCAAGTTGACGGAAATACGCAGTATTTT; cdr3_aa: CASSQVDGNTQYF
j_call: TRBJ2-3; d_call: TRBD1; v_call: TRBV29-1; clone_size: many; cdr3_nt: TGCAGCGTTGTAAAGACAGGGGCCCCTAGCACAGATACGCAGTATTTT; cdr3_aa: CSVVKTGAPSTDTQYF
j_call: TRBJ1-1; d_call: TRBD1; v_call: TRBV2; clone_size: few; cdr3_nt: TGTGCCAGCAGTCCCGGACAGGGCCTCGCTGAAGCTTTCTTT; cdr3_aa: CASSPGQGLAEAFF
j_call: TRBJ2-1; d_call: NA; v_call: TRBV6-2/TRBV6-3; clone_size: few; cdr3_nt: TGTGCCAGCAGTTTCACCCGGACCCGGGACAATGAGCAGTTCTTC; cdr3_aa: CASSFTRTRDNEQFF
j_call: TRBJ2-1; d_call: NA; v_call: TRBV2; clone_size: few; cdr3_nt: TGTGCCAGCCGGAGACGGAAGACCTCCTACAATGAGCAGTTCTTC; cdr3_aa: CASRRRKTSYNEQFF
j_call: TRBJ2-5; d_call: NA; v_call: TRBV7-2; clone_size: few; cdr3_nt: TGTGCCAGCAGCTTAGCGGGGTGGCAAGAGACCCAGTACTTC; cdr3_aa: CASSLAGWQETQYF
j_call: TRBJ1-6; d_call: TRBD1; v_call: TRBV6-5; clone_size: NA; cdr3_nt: TGTGCCAGCAGTTACTCGACAGGGACACAAAATTCACCCCTCCACTTT; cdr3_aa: CASSYSTGTQNSPLHF
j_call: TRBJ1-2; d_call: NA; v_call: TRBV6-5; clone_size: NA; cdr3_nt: TGTGCCAGCAGTTACTCGATAGCCGGTCCGGGAGGCTACACCTTC; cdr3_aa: CASSYSIAGPGGYTF
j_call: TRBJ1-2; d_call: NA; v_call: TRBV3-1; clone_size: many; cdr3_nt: TGTGCCAGCAGCCAAGATACCGCAGGGGTCTATGGCTACACCTTC; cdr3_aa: CASSQDTAGVYGYTF
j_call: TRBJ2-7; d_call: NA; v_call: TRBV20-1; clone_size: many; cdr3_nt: TGCGCGGCAGGGAGCTCATACGAGCAGTACTTC; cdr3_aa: CAAGSSYEQYF
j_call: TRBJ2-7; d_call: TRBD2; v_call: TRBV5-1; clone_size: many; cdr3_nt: TGCGCCAGCAGCCAAGACGGGGGGACTTTTCAGTACTTC; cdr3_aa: CASSQDGGTFQYF
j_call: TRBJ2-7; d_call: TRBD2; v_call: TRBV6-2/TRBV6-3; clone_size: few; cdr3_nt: TGTGCCAGCAGTTACTCTGCGGGAGGATCCCACGAGCAGTACTTC; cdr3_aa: CASSYSAGGSHEQYF
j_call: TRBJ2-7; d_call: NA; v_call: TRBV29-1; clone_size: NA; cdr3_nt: TGCAGCGTTTTCGGACAACCGGGCGAGCAGTACTTC; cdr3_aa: CSVFGQPGEQYF
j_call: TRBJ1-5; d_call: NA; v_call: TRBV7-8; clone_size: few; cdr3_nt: TGTGCCAGCAGTCGCACAGGGAATAGCAATCAGCCCCAGCATTTT; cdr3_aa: CASSRTGNSNQPQHF
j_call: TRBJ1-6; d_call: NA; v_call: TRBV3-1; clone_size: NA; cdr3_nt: TGTGCCAGCAGCCAAGCCGGGGTTAATTCACCCCTCCACTTT; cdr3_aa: CASSQAGVNSPLHF
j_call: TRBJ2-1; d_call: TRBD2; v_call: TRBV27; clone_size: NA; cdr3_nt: TGTGCCAGCAGTTTAAACCCTAGCGGACCCTACAATGAGCAGTTCTTC; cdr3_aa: CASSLNPSGPYNEQFF
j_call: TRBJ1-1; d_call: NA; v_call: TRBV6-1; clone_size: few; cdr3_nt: TGTGCCAGTTCGTTGGGGGGTATTGGCACTGAAGCTTTCTTT; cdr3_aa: CASSLGGIGTEAFF
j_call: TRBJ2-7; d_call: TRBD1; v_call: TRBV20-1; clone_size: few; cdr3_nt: TGCAGTGCTCGTAGCCGGGACAGGGACTCCTACGAGCAGTACTTC; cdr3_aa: CSARSRDRDSYEQYF
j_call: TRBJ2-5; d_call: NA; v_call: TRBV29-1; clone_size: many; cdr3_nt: TGCAGCGTTGAAGACCCGGGGACCCTGTACCAAGAGACCCAGTACTTC; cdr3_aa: CSVEDPGTLYQETQYF
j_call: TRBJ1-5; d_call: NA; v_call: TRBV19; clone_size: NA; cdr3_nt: TGTGCCAGTAGTCCACGGGTTACGGTGGATCAGCCCCAGCATTTT; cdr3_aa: CASSPRVTVDQPQHF
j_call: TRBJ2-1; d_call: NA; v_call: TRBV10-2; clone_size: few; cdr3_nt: TGCGCCAGCATTGGATTAGGTAGGGAGCAGTTCTTC; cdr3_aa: CASIGLGREQFF
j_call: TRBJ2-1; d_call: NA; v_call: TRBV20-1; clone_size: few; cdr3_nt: TGCAGTGCTAGAGCCCCCCACAATGAGCAGTTCTTC; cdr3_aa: CSARAPHNEQFF
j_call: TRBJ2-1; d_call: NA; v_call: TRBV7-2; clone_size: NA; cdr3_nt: TGTGCCAGCAGCTTTTCCCCTTACTCCTACAATGAGCAGTTCTTC; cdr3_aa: CASSFSPYSYNEQFF
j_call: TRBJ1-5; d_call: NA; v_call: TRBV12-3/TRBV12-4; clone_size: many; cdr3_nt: TGTGCCAGCAGTTTAGAGGCAGGGTATAGCAATCAGCCCCAGCATTTT; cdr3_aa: CASSLEAGYSNQPQHF
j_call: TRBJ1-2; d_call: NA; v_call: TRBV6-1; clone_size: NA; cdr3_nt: TGTGCCAGCATCACCCCTGGAGACTATAGCTACACCTTC; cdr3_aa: CASITPGDYSYTF
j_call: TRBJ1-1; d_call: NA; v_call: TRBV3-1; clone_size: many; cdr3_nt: TGTGCCAGCAGCCCTTGGACGGGGAACACTGAAGCTTTCTTT; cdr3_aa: CASSPWTGNTEAFF
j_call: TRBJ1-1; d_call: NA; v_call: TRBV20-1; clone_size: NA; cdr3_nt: TGCAGTGCCCGACAGTCTTTGAACACTGAAGCTTTCTTT; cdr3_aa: CSARQSLNTEAFF
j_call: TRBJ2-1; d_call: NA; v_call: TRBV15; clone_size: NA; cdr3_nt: TGTGCCACCAGCAGAGGAACGGGCGGGTCCTACAATGAGCAGTTCTTC; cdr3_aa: CATSRGTGGSYNEQFF
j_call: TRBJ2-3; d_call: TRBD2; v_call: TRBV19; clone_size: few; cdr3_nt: TGTGCCAGTAGTACCGGACTAGCGGGAGCTTCGGATACGCAGTATTTT; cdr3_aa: CASSTGLAGASDTQYF
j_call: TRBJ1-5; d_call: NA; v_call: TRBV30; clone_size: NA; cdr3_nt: TGTGCCTGGAGCGGCGGGGTCGGGCAGCCCCAGCATTTT; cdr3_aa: CAWSGGVGQPQHF
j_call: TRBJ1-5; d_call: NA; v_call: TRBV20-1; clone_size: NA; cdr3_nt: TGCAGTGCTAGAAGGACAGCCAATCAGCCCCAGCATTTT; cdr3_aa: CSARRTANQPQHF
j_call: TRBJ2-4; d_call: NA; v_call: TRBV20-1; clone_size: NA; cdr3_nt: TGCAGTGCCTCCCTAGAGGGTTCGATTAACGGCATTCAGTACTTC; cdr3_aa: CSASLEGSINGIQYF
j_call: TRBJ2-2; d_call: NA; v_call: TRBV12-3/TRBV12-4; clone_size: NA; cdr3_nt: TGTGCCAGCAGTTTAACAGGGCGGGACGGGGAGCTGTTTTTT; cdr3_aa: CASSLTGRDGELFF
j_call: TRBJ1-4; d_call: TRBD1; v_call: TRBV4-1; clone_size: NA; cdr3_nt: TGCGCCAGCAGTCAACAGCCAGGGGGAACTAATGAAAAACTGTTTTTT; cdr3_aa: CASSQQPGGTNEKLFF
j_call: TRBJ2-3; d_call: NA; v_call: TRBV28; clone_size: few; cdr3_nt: TGTGCCAGCCCCCCCCCTATCAGCGGTAGCACAGATACGCAGTATTTT; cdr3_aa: CASPPPISGSTDTQYF
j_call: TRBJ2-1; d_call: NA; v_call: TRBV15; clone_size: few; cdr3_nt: TGTGCCACCAGCAGAGGTAGCGGCTCCTACAATGAGCAGTTCTTC; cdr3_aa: CATSRGSGSYNEQFF
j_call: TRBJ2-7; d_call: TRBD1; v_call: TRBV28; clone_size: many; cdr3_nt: TGTGCCACCGGACAGGGTTCTGTTCCCTACGAGCAGTACTTC; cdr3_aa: CATGQGSVPYEQYF
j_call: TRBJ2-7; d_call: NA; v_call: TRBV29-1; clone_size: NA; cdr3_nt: TGCAGCGTTGTGGACAACAACAAACCCCCCTACGAGCAGTACTTC; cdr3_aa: CSVVDNNKPPYEQYF
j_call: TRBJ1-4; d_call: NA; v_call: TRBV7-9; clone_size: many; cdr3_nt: TGTGCCAGCAGCTCGGCTGGGGAAAAACTGTTTTTT; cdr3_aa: CASSSAGEKLFF
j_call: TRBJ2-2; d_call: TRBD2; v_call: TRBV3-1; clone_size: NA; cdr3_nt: TGTGCCAGCAGCCAAGAATCGGGGGGGGCGTGGACCGGGGAGCTGTTTTTT; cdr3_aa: CASSQESGGAWTGELFF